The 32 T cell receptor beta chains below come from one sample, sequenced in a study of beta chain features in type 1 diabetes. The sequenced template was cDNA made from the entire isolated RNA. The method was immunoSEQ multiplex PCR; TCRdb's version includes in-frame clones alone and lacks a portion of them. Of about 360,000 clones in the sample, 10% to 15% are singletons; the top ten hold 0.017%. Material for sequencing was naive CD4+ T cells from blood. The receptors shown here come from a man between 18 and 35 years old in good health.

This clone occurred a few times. The chain's CDR3 is CASSRRIGQASGANVLTF. In nucleotides, the CDR3 is TGTGCCAGCTCACGGAGAATAGGACAGGCCTCTGGGGCCAACGTCCTGACTTTC. V and J are TRBV18 and TRBJ2-6, with 7 bases identical to TRBD1. Germline CDR1 and CDR2: KGHSH and LQKENI. The CDR3 spans 18 residues. V lost 4 bases, J lost 0 bases, and 9 bases stayed unmatched.

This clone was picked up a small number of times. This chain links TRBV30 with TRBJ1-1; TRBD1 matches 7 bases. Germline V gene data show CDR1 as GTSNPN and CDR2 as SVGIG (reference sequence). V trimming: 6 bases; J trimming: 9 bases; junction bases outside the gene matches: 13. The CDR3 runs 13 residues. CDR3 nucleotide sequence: TGTGCCTGTGGGGGACAGCAAACCCCCCAAGCTTTCTTT. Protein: CACGGQQTPQAFF.

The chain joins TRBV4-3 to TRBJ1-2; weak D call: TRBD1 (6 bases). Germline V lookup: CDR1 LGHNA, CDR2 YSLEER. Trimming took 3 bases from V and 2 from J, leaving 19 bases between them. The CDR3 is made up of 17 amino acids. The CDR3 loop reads CASSQIGFRGENYGYTF. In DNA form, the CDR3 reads TGCGCCAGCAGCCAGATAGGGTTCAGGGGTGAAAACTATGGCTACACCTTC.

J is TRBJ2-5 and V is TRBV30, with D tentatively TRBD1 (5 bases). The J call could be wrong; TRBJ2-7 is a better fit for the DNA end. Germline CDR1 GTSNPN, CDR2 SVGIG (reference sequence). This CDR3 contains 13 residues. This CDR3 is CAWSEGFSYEQYF. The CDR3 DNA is TGTGCCTGGAGTGAGGGGTTCTCCTACGAGCAGTACTTC.

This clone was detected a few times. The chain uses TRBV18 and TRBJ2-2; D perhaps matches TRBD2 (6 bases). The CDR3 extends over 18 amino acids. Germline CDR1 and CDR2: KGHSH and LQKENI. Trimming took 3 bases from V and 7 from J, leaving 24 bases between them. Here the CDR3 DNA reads TGTGCCAGCTCACCTCGGCCGGGGCCCACGGAGGGGATCGGGGAGCTGTTTTTT. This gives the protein CASSPRPGPTEGIGELFF.

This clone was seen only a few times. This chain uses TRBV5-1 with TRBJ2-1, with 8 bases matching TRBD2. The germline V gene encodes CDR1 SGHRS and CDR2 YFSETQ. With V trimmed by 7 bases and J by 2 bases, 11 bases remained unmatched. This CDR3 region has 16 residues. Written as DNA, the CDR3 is TGCGCCAGCGTTCCCGGGGCGGGGGGAACCTACAATGAGCAGTTCTTC. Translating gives CASVPGAGGTYNEQFF.

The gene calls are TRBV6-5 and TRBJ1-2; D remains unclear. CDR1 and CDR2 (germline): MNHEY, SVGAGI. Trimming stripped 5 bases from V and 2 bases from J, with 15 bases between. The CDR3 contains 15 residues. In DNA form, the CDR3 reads TGTGCCAGCAGTCTCATTCCCCGCGGGAACTATGGCTACACCTTC. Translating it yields CASSLIPRGNYGYTF.

The CDR3 sequence: CASSSTSPSYNEQFF. Written as DNA, the CDR3 is TGTGCCAGCAGCTCGACTAGCCCTTCTTACAATGAGCAGTTCTTC. The chain is built from TRBV7-2 and TRBJ2-1, with 7 bases lining up with TRBD2. This CDR3 is 15 amino acids long. Germline V CDR1 and CDR2: SGHTA, FQGNSA. With V trimmed by 4 bases and J by 4 bases, 7 bases remained unmatched.

DNA of the CDR3: TGTGCCAGCAGCTTAATTTCAGGAGGGGTTACCGGGGAGCTGTTTTTT. Its translation is CASSLISGGVTGELFF. This rearrangement joins TRBV7-3 to TRBJ2-2, with D tentatively TRBD2 (6 bases). Between the trimmed V and J ends, which lost 1 base and 5 bases, there was a span of 14 bases. Germline CDR1 and CDR2: SGHTA and FQGTGA. CDR3 length: 16 amino acids.

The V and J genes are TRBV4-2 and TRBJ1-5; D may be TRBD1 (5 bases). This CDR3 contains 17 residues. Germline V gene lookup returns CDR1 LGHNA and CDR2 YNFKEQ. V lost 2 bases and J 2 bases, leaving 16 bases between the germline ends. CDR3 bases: TGTGCCAGCAGCCAAATCCACAGGCTGTTGGGCAATCAGCCCCAGCATTTT. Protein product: CASSQIHRLLGNQPQHF.

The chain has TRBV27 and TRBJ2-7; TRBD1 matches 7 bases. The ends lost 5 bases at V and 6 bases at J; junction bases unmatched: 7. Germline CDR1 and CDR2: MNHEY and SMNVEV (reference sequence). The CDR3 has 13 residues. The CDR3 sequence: CASSVDRVGEQYF. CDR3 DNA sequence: TGTGCCAGCAGTGTAGACAGGGTTGGCGAGCAGTACTTC.

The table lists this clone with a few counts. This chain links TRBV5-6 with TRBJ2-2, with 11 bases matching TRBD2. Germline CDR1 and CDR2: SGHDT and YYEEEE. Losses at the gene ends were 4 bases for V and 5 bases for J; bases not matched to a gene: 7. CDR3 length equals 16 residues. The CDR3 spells CASSRGTSGRTGELFF. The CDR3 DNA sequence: TGTGCCAGCAGCCGAGGGACTAGCGGACGTACCGGGGAGCTGTTTTTT.

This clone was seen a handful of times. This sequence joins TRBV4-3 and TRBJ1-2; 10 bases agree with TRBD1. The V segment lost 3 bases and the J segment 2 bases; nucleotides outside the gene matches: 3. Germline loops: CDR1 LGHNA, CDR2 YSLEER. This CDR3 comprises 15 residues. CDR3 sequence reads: CASSHLTGGNYGYTF. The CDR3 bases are TGCGCCAGCAGCCATTTGACAGGGGGCAACTATGGCTACACCTTC.

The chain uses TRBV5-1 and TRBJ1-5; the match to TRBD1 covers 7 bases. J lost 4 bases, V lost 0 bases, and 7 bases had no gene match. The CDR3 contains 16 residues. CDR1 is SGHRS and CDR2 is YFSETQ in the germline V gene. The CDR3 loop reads CASSLVPGGDNQPQHF. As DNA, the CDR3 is TGCGCCAGCAGCTTGGTACCAGGGGGAGATAATCAGCCCCAGCATTTT.

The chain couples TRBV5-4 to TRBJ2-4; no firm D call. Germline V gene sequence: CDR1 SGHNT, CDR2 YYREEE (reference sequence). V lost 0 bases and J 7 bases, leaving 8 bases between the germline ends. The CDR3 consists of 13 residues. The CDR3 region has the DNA TGTGCCAGCAGCTTGGTCAGTTCGAACATTCAGTACTTC. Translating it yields CASSLVSSNIQYF.

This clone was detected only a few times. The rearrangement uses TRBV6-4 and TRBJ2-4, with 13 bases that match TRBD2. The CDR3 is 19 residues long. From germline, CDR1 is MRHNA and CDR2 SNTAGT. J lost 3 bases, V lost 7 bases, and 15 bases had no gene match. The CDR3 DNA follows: TGTGCCAGCAATAAATCCGGGACTAGCGGGGCTTCGGGCAAAAACATTCAGTACTTC. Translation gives CASNKSGTSGASGKNIQYF.

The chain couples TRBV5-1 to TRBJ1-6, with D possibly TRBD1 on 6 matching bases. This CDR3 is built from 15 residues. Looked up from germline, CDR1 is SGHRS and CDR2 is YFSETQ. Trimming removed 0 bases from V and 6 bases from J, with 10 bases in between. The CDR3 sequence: CASSLGTELNSPLHF. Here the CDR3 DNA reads TGCGCCAGCAGCTTGGGGACAGAACTTAATTCACCCCTCCACTTT.

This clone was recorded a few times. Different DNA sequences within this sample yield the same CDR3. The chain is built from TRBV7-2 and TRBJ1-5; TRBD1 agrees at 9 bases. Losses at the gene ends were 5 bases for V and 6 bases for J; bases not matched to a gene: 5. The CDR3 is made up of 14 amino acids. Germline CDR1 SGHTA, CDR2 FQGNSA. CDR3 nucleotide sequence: TGTGCCAGCAGCCCCCGACAGGGGGGTCAGCCCCAGCATTTT. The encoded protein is CASSPRQGGQPQHF.

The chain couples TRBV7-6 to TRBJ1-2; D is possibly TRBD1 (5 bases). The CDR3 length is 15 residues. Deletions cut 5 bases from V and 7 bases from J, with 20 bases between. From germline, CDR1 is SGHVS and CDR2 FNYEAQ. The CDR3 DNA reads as TGTGCCAGCAGCCCTTTGACAGTAACTGCTGGTGGCTACACCTTC. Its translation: CASSPLTVTAGGYTF.

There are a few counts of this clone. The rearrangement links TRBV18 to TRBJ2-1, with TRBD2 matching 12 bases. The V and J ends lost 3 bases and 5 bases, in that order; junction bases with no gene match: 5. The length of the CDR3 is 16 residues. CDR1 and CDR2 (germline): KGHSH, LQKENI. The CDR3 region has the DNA TGTGCCAGCTCACCTGCACTAGCGGGGGGACACAATGAGCAGTTCTTC. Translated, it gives CASSPALAGGHNEQFF.

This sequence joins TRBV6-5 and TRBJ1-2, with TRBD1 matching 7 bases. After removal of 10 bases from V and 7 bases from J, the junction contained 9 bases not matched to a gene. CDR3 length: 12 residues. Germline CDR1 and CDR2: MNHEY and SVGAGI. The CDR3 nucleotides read TGTGCCACTCGACAGGGTCGGAGTGGCTACACCTTC. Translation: CATRQGRSGYTF.

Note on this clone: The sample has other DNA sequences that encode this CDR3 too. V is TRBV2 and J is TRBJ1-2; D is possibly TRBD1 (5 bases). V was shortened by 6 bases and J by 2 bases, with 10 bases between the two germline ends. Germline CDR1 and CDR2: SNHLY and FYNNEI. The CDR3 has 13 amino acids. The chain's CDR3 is CASSGDRNYGYTF. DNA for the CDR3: TGTGCCAGCAGCGGCGACAGAAACTATGGCTACACCTTC.

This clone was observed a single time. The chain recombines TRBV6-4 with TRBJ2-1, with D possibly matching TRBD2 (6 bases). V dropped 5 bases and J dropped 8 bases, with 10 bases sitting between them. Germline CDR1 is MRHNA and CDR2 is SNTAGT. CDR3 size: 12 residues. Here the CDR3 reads CASSRSSDEQFF. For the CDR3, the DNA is TGTGCCAGCAGTAGGTCTAGCGATGAGCAGTTCTTC.

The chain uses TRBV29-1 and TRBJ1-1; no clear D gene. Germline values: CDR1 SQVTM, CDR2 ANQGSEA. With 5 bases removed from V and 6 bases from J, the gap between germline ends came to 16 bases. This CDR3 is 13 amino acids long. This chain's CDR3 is CSVSGGPAAEAFF. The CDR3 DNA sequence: TGCAGCGTTAGTGGAGGGCCCGCGGCTGAAGCTTTCTTT. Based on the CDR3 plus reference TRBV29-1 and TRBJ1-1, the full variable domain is SAVISQKPSRDICQRGTSLTIQCQVDSQVTMMFWYRQQPGQSLTLIATANQGSEATYESGFVIDKFPISRPNLTFSTLTVSNMSPEDSSIYLCSVSGGPAAEAFFGQGTRLTVV.

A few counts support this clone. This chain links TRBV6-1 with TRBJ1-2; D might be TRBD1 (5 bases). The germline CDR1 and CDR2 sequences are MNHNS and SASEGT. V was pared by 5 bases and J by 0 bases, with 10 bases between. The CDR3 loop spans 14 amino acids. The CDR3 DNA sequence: TGTGCCAGCAGTCGGGCAGGGACTAACTATGGCTACACCTTC. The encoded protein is CASSRAGTNYGYTF.

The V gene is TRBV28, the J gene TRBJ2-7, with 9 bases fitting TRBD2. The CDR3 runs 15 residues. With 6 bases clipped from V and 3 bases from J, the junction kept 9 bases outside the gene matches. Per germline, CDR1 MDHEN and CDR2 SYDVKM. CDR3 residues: CASSPPLAGLYEQYF. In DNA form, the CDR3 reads TGTGCCAGCAGCCCCCCACTAGCGGGTCTCTACGAGCAGTACTTC.

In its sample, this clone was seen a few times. The CDR3 is CASSLGQSSYNSPLHF. The DNA for the CDR3 is TGTGCCAGCAGCTTAGGACAAAGCTCCTATAATTCACCCCTCCACTTT. The rearrangement joins TRBV7-8 to TRBJ1-6; no definite D call. This CDR3 is built from 16 residues. With 1 base removed from V and 0 bases from J, the gap between germline ends came to 7 bases. Germline V gene sequence: CDR1 SGHVS, CDR2 FQNEAQ.

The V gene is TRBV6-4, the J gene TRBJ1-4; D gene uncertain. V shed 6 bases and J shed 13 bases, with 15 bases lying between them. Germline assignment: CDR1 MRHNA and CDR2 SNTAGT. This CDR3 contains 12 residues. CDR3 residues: CASSLDLKRLFF. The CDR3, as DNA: TGTGCCAGCAGCCTAGACCTCAAGAGACTGTTTTTT.

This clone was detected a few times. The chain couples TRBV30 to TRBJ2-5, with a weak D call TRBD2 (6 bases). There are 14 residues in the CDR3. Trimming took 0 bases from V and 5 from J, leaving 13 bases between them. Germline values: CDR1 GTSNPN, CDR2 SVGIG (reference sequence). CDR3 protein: CAWSVGSAGETQYF. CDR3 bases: TGTGCCTGGAGTGTAGGCTCCGCGGGGGAGACCCAGTACTTC. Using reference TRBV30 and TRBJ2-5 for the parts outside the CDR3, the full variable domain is SQTIHQWPATLVQPVGSPLSLECTVEGTSNPNLYWYRQAAGRGLQLLFYSVGIGQISSEVPQNLSASRPQDRQFILSSKKLLLSDSGFYLCAWSVGSAGETQYFGPGTRLLVL.

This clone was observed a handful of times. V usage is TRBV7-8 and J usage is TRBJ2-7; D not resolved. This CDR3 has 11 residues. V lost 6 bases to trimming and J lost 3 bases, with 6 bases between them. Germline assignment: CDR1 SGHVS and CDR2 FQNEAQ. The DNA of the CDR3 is TGTGCCAGCAGTTCGTACTACGAGCAGTACTTC. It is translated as CASSSYYEQYF.

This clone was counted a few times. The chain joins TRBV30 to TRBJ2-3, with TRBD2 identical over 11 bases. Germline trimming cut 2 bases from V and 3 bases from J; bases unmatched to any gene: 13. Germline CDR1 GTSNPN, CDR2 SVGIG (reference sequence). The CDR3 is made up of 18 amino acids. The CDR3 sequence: CAWSKGASGGPGTDTQYF. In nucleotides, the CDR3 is TGTGCCTGGAGTAAGGGGGCTAGCGGGGGGCCGGGAACAGATACGCAGTATTTT. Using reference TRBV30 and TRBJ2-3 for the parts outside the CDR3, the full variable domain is SQTIHQWPATLVQPVGSPLSLECTVEGTSNPNLYWYRQAAGRGLQLLFYSVGIGQISSEVPQNLSASRPQDRQFILSSKKLLLSDSGFYLCAWSKGASGGPGTDTQYFGPGTRLTVL.

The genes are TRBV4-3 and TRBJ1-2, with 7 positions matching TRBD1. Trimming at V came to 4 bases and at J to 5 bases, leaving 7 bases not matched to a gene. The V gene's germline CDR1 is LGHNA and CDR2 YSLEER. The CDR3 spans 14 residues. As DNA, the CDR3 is TGCGCCAGCAGCCCCCGACAGGGAAGTTATGGCTACACCTTC. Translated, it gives CASSPRQGSYGYTF.